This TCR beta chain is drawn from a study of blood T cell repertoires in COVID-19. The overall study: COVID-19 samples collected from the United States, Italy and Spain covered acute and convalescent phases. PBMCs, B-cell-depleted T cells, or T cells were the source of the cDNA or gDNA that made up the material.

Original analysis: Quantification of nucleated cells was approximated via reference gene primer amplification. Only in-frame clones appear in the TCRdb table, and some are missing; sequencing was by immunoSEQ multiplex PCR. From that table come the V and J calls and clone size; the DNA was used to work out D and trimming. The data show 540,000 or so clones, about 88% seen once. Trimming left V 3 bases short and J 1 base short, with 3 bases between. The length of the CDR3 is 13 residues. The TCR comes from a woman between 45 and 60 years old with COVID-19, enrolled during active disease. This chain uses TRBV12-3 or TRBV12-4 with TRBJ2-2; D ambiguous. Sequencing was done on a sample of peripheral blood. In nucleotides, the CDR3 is TGTGCCAGCAGTTTCGGGAACACCGGGGAGCTGTTTTTT. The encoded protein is CASSFGNTGELFF.